The 14 T cell receptor beta chains below were found in one sample sequenced in a study of naive and memory T cell subsets. Study conclusions and caveats: Especially in CD8 cells, naive repertoires contained a few larger clonotypes, possibly CD45RA-re-expressing memory cells.

Their antigens remain unidentified. The beta constant-region primer was an equimolar mix of two oligonucleotides covering TRBC1 and TRBC2. Ligated cDNA was amplified by four rounds of PCR with nested alpha and beta constant-region primers and SP2. TCRdb reprocessed the UMI-ligation and nested PCR reads with MiXCR, giving one entry per CDR3 protein. The profile shows more than 95,000 distinct CDR3 sequences, more than 12% of them singletons. Sequenced: naive CD8+ T cells from blood. These receptors all come from a human donor in good health.

This clonotype was recorded once. This sequence joins TRBV12-3 or TRBV12-4 and TRBJ1-1; 9 nucleotides match TRBD1. The V gene end was trimmed by 5 bases and the J gene end by 1 base; junction bases not matched to a gene: 5. CDR3 length: 15 residues. The CDR3 DNA reads TGTGCCAGCAGTCCCCGGGACAGGGAGAACACTGAAGCTTTCTTT. This codes for CASSPRDRENTEAFF.

The V and J genes are TRBV6-5 and TRBJ2-5; D call uncertain. From germline, CDR1 is MNHEY and CDR2 SVGAGI. The CDR3 sequence is 13 residues long. V was shortened by 7 bases and J by 5 bases, with 14 bases between the two germline ends. CDR3 region: CASTNGWSETQYF. In nucleotides, the CDR3 is TGTGCCAGCACCAACGGTTGGAGTGAGACCCAGTACTTC.

This clonotype occurred a few times. This chain uses TRBV4-3 with TRBJ1-4, with 7 bases lining up with TRBD1. V gave up 0 bases and J gave up 5 bases; unmatched junction bases: 6. CDR1 LGHNA and CDR2 YSLEER come from the germline V gene. The CDR3 is 16 residues long. As DNA, the CDR3 is TGCGCCAGCAGCCAAGATCTACCGGGACAGAATGAAAAACTGTTTTTT. Translated: CASSQDLPGQNEKLFF.

The chain uses TRBV7-2 and TRBJ2-6; D gene unclear. Trimming removed 1 base at V and 3 bases at J, with 4 bases between. CDR1 and CDR2 from the germline V gene are SGHTA and FQGNSA. CDR3 size: 14 residues. This CDR3 reads CASSLVDGANVLTF. The CDR3 DNA reads TGTGCCAGCAGCTTAGTAGATGGGGCCAACGTCCTGACTTTC.

This clonotype was picked up a small number of times. The V call is TRBV7-6, the J call TRBJ2-1, with 13 bases aligning to TRBD2. Per germline, CDR1 SGHVS and CDR2 FNYEAQ. The CDR3 consists of 17 residues. V lost 5 bases to trimming and J lost 0 bases; unmatched junction nucleotides: 4. The CDR3 reads CASSQLAGGSSYNEQFF. Here the CDR3 DNA reads TGTGCCAGCAGCCAACTAGCGGGAGGGAGCTCCTACAATGAGCAGTTCTTC.

In this sample, this clonotype turned up many times. The chain has TRBV29-1 and TRBJ2-3; D gene unclear. Germline V gene lookup returns CDR1 SQVTM and CDR2 ANQGSEA. This CDR3 comprises 14 residues. Trimming cost V 8 bases and J 1 base, with 16 bases left between them. Here the CDR3 DNA reads TGCAGCTTCTCCCCCGATGGGGGCACAGATACGCAGTATTTT. Protein: CSFSPDGGTDTQYF.

The CDR3 nucleotides read TGTGCCAGCAGCCTGGCCCCGGGACACTACAAAAACATTCAGTACTTC. Its protein product is CASSLAPGHYKNIQYF. The V gene is TRBV13, the J gene TRBJ2-4; D may be TRBD1 (6 bases). Germline loops: CDR1 PRHDT, CDR2 FYEKMQ (reference sequence). V was cut by 5 bases and J by 3 bases, with 17 bases left in between. This CDR3 has 16 amino acids.

Only a few counts were recorded for this clonotype. V is TRBV7-2 and J is TRBJ2-7, with D maybe TRBD2 (6 bases). This CDR3 spans 15 amino acids. Between the trimmed V and J ends, which lost 5 bases and 1 base, there was a span of 15 bases. Germline V gene data show CDR1 as SGHTA and CDR2 as FQGNSA. The CDR3 region is CASSLGLAYSYEQYF. In nucleotides, the CDR3 is TGTGCCAGCAGCCTTGGGCTAGCGTATTCCTACGAGCAGTACTTC. The complete variable domain, with remaining parts taken from reference TRBV7-2 and TRBJ2-7, reads GAGVSQSPSNKVTEKGKDVELRCDPISGHTALYWYRQSLGQGLEFLIYFQGNSAPDKSGLPSDRFSAERTGGSVSTLTIQRTQQEDSAVYLCASSLGLAYSYEQYFGPGTRLTVT.

With regard to this clonotype: This clone may be a read error of a much larger clone one base away. The chain is built from TRBV11-2 and TRBJ2-2, with a tentative D call TRBD2 (5 bases). The CDR3 extends over 17 amino acids. Germline CDR1 reads SGHAT; CDR2 reads FQNNGV. The CDR3 nucleotides are TGTGCCAGCAGCTTATCCCCTATAGCGATTAGCACCGGGGAGATGTTTTTT. This encodes CASSLSPIAISTGEMFF.

The chain employs TRBV5-1 and TRBJ2-6; D is ambiguous. CDR1 and CDR2 from the germline V gene are SGHRS and YFSETQ. This CDR3 region has 11 residues. The ends were cut back, 5 bases at V and 11 bases at J, with 8 bases in the middle. CDR3 in amino acids: CASRFSDVLTF. CDR3 DNA sequence: TGCGCCAGCAGGTTTTCCGACGTCCTGACTTTC.

This clonotype was seen many times. The CDR3 coding sequence is TGCGCCAGCAGCTCTCCGGGTTTTGGGGACTATGGCTACACCTTC. As protein: CASSSPGFGDYGYTF. The chain carries TRBV4-1 and TRBJ1-2; the D is unclear. The CDR3 extends over 15 amino acids. V lost 5 bases to trimming and J lost 3 bases, with 16 bases between them. The germline CDR1 and CDR2 sequences are MGHRA and YSYEKL.

This clonotype appeared many times. The J gene is TRBJ2-5, the V gene TRBV7-9; D not resolved. Germline values: CDR1 SEHNR, CDR2 FQNEAQ (reference sequence). The V and J ends lost 10 bases and 4 bases respectively, with 10 bases between them. CDR3 length equals 11 residues. The CDR3 spells CATTLRETQYF. DNA of the CDR3: TGTGCCACCACCCTCCGAGAGACCCAGTACTTC.

This clonotype was seen a handful of times. The chain links TRBV20-1 to TRBJ2-7; D could derive from TRBD1 or TRBD2 (6 bases each). V was trimmed by 1 base and J by 4 bases, leaving 11 bases between them. The CDR3 covers 13 residues. Germline V gene sequence: CDR1 DFQATT, CDR2 SNEGSKA (reference sequence). CDR3 sequence (DNA): TGCAGTGCTAGAGCCGGGGGCTCTTACGAGCAGTACTTC. As protein: CSARAGGSYEQYF.

The rearrangement uses TRBV2 and TRBJ1-1; 12 bases are shared with TRBD1. Germline CDR1 is SNHLY and CDR2 is FYNNEI. CDR3 length: 17 amino acids. With 6 bases clipped from V and 4 bases from J, the junction kept 12 bases outside the gene matches. CDR3: CASSPAGTGGWGTEAFF. CDR3 nucleotides: TGTGCCAGCAGCCCAGCCGGGACAGGGGGCTGGGGCACTGAAGCTTTCTTT. The full variable domain, completed using reference TRBV2 and TRBJ1-1, is EPEVTQTPSHQVTQMGQEVILRCVPISNHLYFYWYRQILGQKVEFLVSFYNNEISEKSEIFDDQFSVERPDGSNFTLKIRSTKLEDSAMYFCASSPAGTGGWGTEAFFGQGTRLTVV.